The 21 T cell receptor beta chains reported below all come from one sample, sequenced in a study of brain T cells in children with intractable seizures (dated by TCRdb to the early 2020s). Receptor libraries were prepared by the immunoSEQ multiplex PCR assay. TCRdb mirrors the immuneACCESS table, restricted to in-frame sequences. Some clones are absent from its copies; in checked studies, under half trace to an unresolved V gene, and the reason for the others is unknown. The sample yields hundreds of thousands of clones; more than 85% were counted once. Of the sample, under 7% falls within the top ten clones. The sample's time point label is to be understood as: blood from clinic visit 5 months post-surgery; TSC patient then seizure free. The sequencing used peripheral blood, collected more than 4 months after surgery. Every receptor here comes from a boy under two years old with tuberous sclerosis and intractable seizures.

V gene TRBV24-1 combines with J gene TRBJ1-2, with 8 bases matching TRBD1. The CDR3 contains 11 residues. CDR1 is KGHDR and CDR2 is SFDVKD in the germline V gene. V trimming: 11 bases; J trimming: 8 bases; junction bases outside the gene matches: 6. CDR3 in DNA: TGTGCCATCCAGGGGGCAGAGGGCTACACCTTC. Protein sequence: CAIQGAEGYTF.

CDR3 sequence: CASSPGTVRIAGTPKETQYF. The CDR3 nucleotides read TGTGCCAGCAGCCCAGGTACCGTTAGGATAGCGGGGACACCTAAGGAGACCCAGTACTTC. This rearrangement joins TRBV3-1 (or the pseudogene TRBV3-2) to TRBJ2-5; TRBD2 matches 8 bases. CDR3 size: 20 residues. V lost 4 bases, J lost 5 bases, and 24 bases stayed unmatched. Germline-derived CDR1 and CDR2 are LGHDT and YNNKEL (reference sequence).

The gene calls are TRBV11-2 and TRBJ2-5; TRBD1 might be the D (5 bases). V lost 4 bases and J 7 bases, leaving 19 bases between the germline ends. The length of the CDR3 is 15 residues. Germline V lookup: CDR1 SGHAT, CDR2 FQNNGV. The CDR3 nucleotides read TGTGCCAGCAGCTCCCCGGACAATCCAAGAGGGACCCAGTACTTC. This codes for CASSSPDNPRGTQYF.

The sample holds one count of this clone. The chain has TRBV11-3 and TRBJ2-7; TRBD1 matches 7 bases. V trimming: 5 bases; J trimming: 4 bases; junction bases outside the gene matches: 8. The CDR3 has 14 residues. The germline CDR1 and CDR2 sequences are SGHNT and YENEEA. The CDR3 is CASSTGTANYEQYF. CDR3 bases: TGTGCCAGCAGCACCGGGACAGCCAATTACGAGCAGTACTTC. Full variable domain (outside the CDR3, taken from reference TRBV11-3 and TRBJ2-7): EAGVVQSPRYKIIEKKQPVAFWCNPISGHNTLYWYLQNLGQGPELLIRYENEEAVDDSQLPKDRFSAERLKGVDSTLKIQPAELGDSAVYLCASSTGTANYEQYFGPGTRLTVT.

This clone was picked up a small number of times. The chain combines TRBV5-1 with TRBJ1-6, with D possibly matching TRBD1 (6 bases). The CDR3 is 16 amino acids. The germline gives CDR1 SGHRS, CDR2 YFSETQ. Trimming took off 4 bases at V and 8 bases at J, with 19 bases between the two ends. The CDR3 DNA reads as TGCGCCAGCAGCAGCTCGCGGTACAGGGTAGATTCACCCCTCCACTTT. Amino acids: CASSSSRYRVDSPLHF.

This chain uses TRBV10-3 with TRBJ2-3, with TRBD2 as a possible D gene (5 bases). Germline V gene sequence: CDR1 ENHRY, CDR2 SYGVKD. This CDR3 is built from 14 residues. Trimming stripped 5 bases from V and 0 bases from J, with 9 bases between. The CDR3 spells CAISFGGSTDTQYF. The CDR3 DNA reads TGTGCCATCAGTTTCGGCGGGAGCACAGATACGCAGTATTTT.

Note on this clone: Mismatch with germline at one junction end may stem from a read error. V is TRBV7-7 and J is TRBJ2-1; 10 bases line up with TRBD2. The CDR3 is 15 amino acids. Germline V CDR1 and CDR2: SSHAT, FNYEAQ (reference sequence). The CDR3 nucleotides read TGTGCTAGCAGCTTAAGTGGACTAGCGGAAAATGAGCAGTTCTTC. As protein: CASSLSGLAENEQFF.

The chain links TRBV2 to TRBJ1-2, with a tentative D call TRBD1 (6 bases). This CDR3 is built from 13 residues. Per the germline V gene, CDR1 is SNHLY and CDR2 is FYNNEI. Trimming shortened V by 11 bases and J by 6 bases, and 19 bases separated the two germline ends. In DNA form, the CDR3 reads TGTGCCGGGAGCCTGCAGGGGTTTAATGGCTACACCTTC. Translating gives CAGSLQGFNGYTF. Drawing the rest from reference TRBV2 and TRBJ1-2, the complete variable domain is EPEVTQTPSHQVTQMGQEVILRCVPISNHLYFYWYRQILGQKVEFLVSFYNNEISEKSEIFDDQFSVERPDGSNFTLKIRSTKLEDSAMYFCAGSLQGFNGYTFGSGTRLTVV.

CDR3 sequence (DNA): TGTGCCTGGAGTGTACAGGCGGCGGGCTCTGGAAACACCATATATTTT. Translated: CAWSVQAAGSGNTIYF. V and J are TRBV30 and TRBJ1-3, with a possible D match to TRBD1 (5 bases). V shed 0 bases and J shed 0 bases, with 12 bases lying between them. Per germline, CDR1 GTSNPN and CDR2 SVGIG (reference sequence). CDR3 length: 16 residues.

A single count supports this clone. J is TRBJ2-5 and V is TRBV7-6; D may correspond to TRBD1 or TRBD2 (6 bases each). The CDR3 totals 15 residues. Between the trimmed V and J ends, which lost 1 base and 2 bases, there was a span of 11 bases. Germline CDR1 is SGHVS and CDR2 is FNYEAQ. For the CDR3, the DNA is TGTGCCAGCAGCTTAGGCGCGGGGACACAAGAGACCCAGTACTTC. Its translation is CASSLGAGTQETQYF.

The genes are TRBV7-8 and TRBJ2-5; either TRBD1 or TRBD2 may fit D (6 bases each). Germline CDR1 reads SGHVS; CDR2 reads FQNEAQ. This CDR3 has 15 residues. With 6 bases removed from V and 2 bases from J, the gap between germline ends came to 16 bases. CDR3 amino acids: CASRAPGAEQETQYF. The CDR3 coding sequence is TGTGCCAGCAGGGCGCCGGGGGCGGAGCAAGAGACCCAGTACTTC.

About this clone: Germline is not matched at one junction end, which may reflect a read error. The J gene is TRBJ1-6, the V gene TRBV7-9; D gene uncertain. The germline V gene encodes CDR1 SEHNR and CDR2 FQNEAQ (reference sequence). The CDR3 runs 17 residues. Written as DNA, the CDR3 is TGTGCCAGCAGCTGGTCTGGGAAGGATTCCTCTAATTCACCCCTCCACTTT. Residues: CASSWSGKDSSNSPLHF.

The rearrangement uses TRBV5-1 and TRBJ2-6; perhaps TRBD1 as D (6 bases). The germline CDR1 and CDR2 sequences are SGHRS and YFSETQ. Deletions cut 4 bases from V and 4 bases from J, with 18 bases between. CDR3 length: 17 amino acids. For the CDR3, the DNA is TGCGCCAGCAGCGACCCTGATAGGGGGTCGGGGGCCAACGTCCTGACTTTC. Translating gives CASSDPDRGSGANVLTF.

This clone was found a few times. The CDR3 DNA is TGTGCCTGGAGTGTAGACCATAACACTGAAGCTTTCTTT. Translated: CAWSVDHNTEAFF. The chain is built from TRBV30 and TRBJ1-1; D uncertain. This CDR3 spans 13 amino acids. Per germline, CDR1 GTSNPN and CDR2 SVGIG (reference sequence). V gave up 0 bases and J gave up 2 bases, with 7 bases separating them.

The genes are TRBV5-4 and TRBJ2-1; 7 nucleotides agree with TRBD1. The CDR3 loop spans 17 amino acids. V shed 4 bases and J 5 bases; nucleotides not matched to a gene: 15. In germline, CDR1 is SGHNT, CDR2 YYREEE (reference sequence). The CDR3 is CASSHPQRQGFNNEQFF. CDR3 sequence (DNA): TGTGCCAGCAGCCACCCCCAGCGACAGGGATTCAACAATGAGCAGTTCTTC.

The chain joins TRBV29-1 to TRBJ1-4, with D uncertain. CDR1 is SQVTM and CDR2 is ANQGSEA in the germline V gene. V shed 6 bases and J shed 0 bases, with 8 bases lying between them. This CDR3 spans 13 amino acids. The CDR3 bases are TGCAGCGTGGGGATTTCAACTAATGAAAAACTGTTTTTT. Amino acid sequence: CSVGISTNEKLFF.

The V gene is TRBV11-3, the J gene TRBJ2-1; TRBD1 matches 10 bases. The CDR3 has 18 amino acids. The junction had 7 bases not matched to a gene; V was cut back by 0 bases and J by 2 bases. From germline, CDR1 is SGHNT and CDR2 YENEEA. The CDR3 protein is CASSLESGTGAAYNEQFF. The CDR3 DNA follows: TGTGCCAGCAGCTTAGAATCCGGGACAGGGGCGGCCTACAATGAGCAGTTCTTC.

The chain has TRBV15 and TRBJ2-7, with 7 bases fitting TRBD1. CDR3 size: 12 residues. V dropped 10 bases and J dropped 3; count of bases not matched to a gene: 6. Germline V gene sequence: CDR1 LNHNV, CDR2 YYDKDF (reference sequence). CDR3 amino acids: CAISDRDYEQYF. The CDR3 DNA follows: TGTGCCATTTCCGACAGGGACTACGAGCAGTACTTC.

The chain uses TRBV19 and TRBJ1-4; TRBD1 is a possible D gene (5 bases). CDR1 and CDR2 from the germline V gene are LNHDA and SQIVND (reference sequence). This CDR3 has 15 amino acids. Trimming took 3 bases from V and 0 from J, leaving 8 bases between them. In nucleotides, the CDR3 is TGTGCCAGTAGTATTGGACAAGCAACTAATGAAAAACTGTTTTTT. Protein product: CASSIGQATNEKLFF.

This sequence joins TRBV29-1 and TRBJ1-6, with D perhaps matching TRBD1 (5 bases). The germline V gene encodes CDR1 SQVTM and CDR2 ANQGSEA. This CDR3 is 13 amino acids long. The V end lost 4 bases, the J end lost 7 bases, and 11 bases lay between the germline ends. This CDR3 is CSVGGGGNSPLHF. The CDR3 DNA reads as TGCAGCGTTGGTGGCGGGGGGAATTCACCCCTCCACTTT.

J is TRBJ2-3 and V is TRBV24-1; 10 nucleotides line up with TRBD2. J gave up 1 base and V 4 bases, and 13 bases lay outside the gene matches. Germline assignment: CDR1 KGHDR and CDR2 SFDVKD. The CDR3 is 19 residues long. Here the CDR3 reads CATSDPAGGPWLGTDTQYF. In DNA form, the CDR3 reads TGTGCCACCAGTGACCCAGCGGGAGGGCCGTGGCTGGGCACAGATACGCAGTATTTT.